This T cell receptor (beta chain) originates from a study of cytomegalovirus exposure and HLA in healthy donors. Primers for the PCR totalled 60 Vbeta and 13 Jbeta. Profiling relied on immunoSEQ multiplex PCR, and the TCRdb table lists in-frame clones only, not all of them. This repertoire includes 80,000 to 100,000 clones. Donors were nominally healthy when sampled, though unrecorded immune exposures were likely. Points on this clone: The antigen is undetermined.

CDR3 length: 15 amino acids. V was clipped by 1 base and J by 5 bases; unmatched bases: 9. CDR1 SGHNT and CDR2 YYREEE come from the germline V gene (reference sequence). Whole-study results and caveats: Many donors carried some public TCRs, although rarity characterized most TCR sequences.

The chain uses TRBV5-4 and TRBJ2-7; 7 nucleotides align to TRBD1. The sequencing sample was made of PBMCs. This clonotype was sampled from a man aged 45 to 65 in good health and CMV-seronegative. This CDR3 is CASSLFDRDFDEQYF. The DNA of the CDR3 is TGTGCCAGCAGCTTGTTTGACAGGGATTTTGACGAGCAGTACTTC.